These 7 T cell receptor beta chains were sequenced from one sample in a study of shared clonotypes between healthy human individuals. Sequencing was performed with immunoSEQ multiplex PCR; in TCRdb, only in-frame clones are kept and a portion is missing. Here the sample spans about 980,000 clones, more than 75% being singletons. Sequencing was carried out using memory CD4+ T cells sorted from blood. The sample's subset: CD45RA-negative fraction. The receptor source for this set is a man aged 18-30 years in good health.

The chain joins TRBV19 to TRBJ1-4; D not certain. The CDR3 spans 14 residues. V lost 5 bases, J lost 4 bases, and 11 bases lay in between. Germline V lookup: CDR1 LNHDA, CDR2 SQIVND (reference sequence). The DNA for the CDR3 is TGTGCCAGTAGTCGACCTGGGAGTAATGAAAAACTGTTTTTT. This gives the protein CASSRPGSNEKLFF.

The chain joins TRBV10-3 to TRBJ2-3, with 10 bases matching TRBD2. From germline, CDR1 is ENHRY and CDR2 SYGVKD. V lost 7 bases, J lost 8 bases, and 6 bases stayed unmatched. The CDR3 sequence is 13 residues long. CDR3 nucleotide sequence: TGTGCCATCAAAGCGGGGGGGCCGAGTACGCAGTATTTT. Its protein is CAIKAGGPSTQYF.

CDR3 sequence (DNA): TGCGCCAGCAGCTTGATGACAGGGCCCTATGGCTACACCTTC. It translates to CASSLMTGPYGYTF. The chain couples TRBV5-1 to TRBJ1-2; 7 bases map to TRBD1. Looked up from germline, CDR1 is SGHRS and CDR2 is YFSETQ. The V segment lost 1 base and the J segment 4 bases; nucleotides outside the gene matches: 4. The CDR3 is 14 residues long.

This chain connects TRBV5-6 to TRBJ1-2, with 9 bases aligning to TRBD1. CDR3 length: 12 residues. V lost 6 bases and J lost 14; bases outside the gene matches: 11. Germline-derived CDR1 and CDR2 are SGHDT and YYEEEE. Here the CDR3 reads CASKGQGPHGTF. The CDR3 region has the DNA TGTGCCAGCAAAGGACAGGGGCCCCATGGGACCTTC.

CDR3 sequence reads: CASSLGEAMYNEKLFF. The CDR3 DNA follows: TGTGCCAGCAGCTTAGGGGAGGCTATGTATAATGAAAAACTGTTTTTT. The chain has TRBV7-2 and TRBJ1-4, with D unclear. This CDR3 spans 16 amino acids. Germline values: CDR1 SGHTA, CDR2 FQGNSA. Between the trimmed V and J ends, which lost 1 base and 4 bases, there was a span of 13 bases.

This sequence joins TRBV5-6 and TRBJ1-1; perhaps TRBD1 as D (5 bases). The V end lost 6 bases, the J end lost 1 base, and 10 bases lay between the germline ends. The CDR3 totals 13 residues. In germline, CDR1 is SGHDT, CDR2 YYEEEE. The CDR3 region has the DNA TGTGCCAGCATCGCAGACAGGAACACTGAAGCTTTCTTT. This translates into CASIADRNTEAFF.

This clone was found a few times. The J gene is TRBJ1-6, the V gene TRBV11-2, with D perhaps matching TRBD1 (6 bases). In germline, CDR1 is SGHAT, CDR2 FQNNGV. Trimming pared 3 bases from V and 9 bases from J, leaving 12 bases between. CDR3 length: 14 residues. Here the CDR3 DNA reads TGTGCCAGCAGCTTGACAGGACGATTTTCACCCCTCCACTTT. Amino acid sequence: CASSLTGRFSPLHF.